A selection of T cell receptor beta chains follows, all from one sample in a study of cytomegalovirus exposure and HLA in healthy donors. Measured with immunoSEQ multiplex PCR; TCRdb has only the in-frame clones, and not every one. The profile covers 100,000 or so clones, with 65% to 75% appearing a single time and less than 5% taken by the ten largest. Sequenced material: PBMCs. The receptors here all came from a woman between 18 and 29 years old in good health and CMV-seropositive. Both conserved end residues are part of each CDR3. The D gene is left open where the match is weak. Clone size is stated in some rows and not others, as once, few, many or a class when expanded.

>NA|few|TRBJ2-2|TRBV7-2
TGTGCCAGCAGCCAGGGACTGTCCACCGGGGAGCTGTTTTTT
CASSQGLSTGELFF
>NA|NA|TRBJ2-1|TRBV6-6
TGTGCCAGCAGCAACGGACAAAACTACAATGAGCAGTTCTTC
CASSNGQNYNEQFF
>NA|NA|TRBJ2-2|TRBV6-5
TGTGCCACCCTGCTAACAGGGAACACCGGGGAGCTGTTTTTT
CATLLTGNTGELFF
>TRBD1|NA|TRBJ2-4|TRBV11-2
TGTGCCAGCAGCTTAGGGACAGGGAATACCAAAAACATTCAGTACTTC
CASSLGTGNTKNIQYF
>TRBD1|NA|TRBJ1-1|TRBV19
TGTGCCAGTAGTAGCACAGGGGCGGAAACTGAAGCTTTCTTT
CASSSTGAETEAFF
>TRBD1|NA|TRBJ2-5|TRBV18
TGTGCCAGCTCACAAGGACAGGGCCAAGAGACCCAGTACTTC
CASSQGQGQETQYF
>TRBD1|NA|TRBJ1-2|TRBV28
TGTGCCAGCAGCGCCGGACAGGGGGAGCCTAACTATGGCTACACCTTC
CASSAGQGEPNYGYTF
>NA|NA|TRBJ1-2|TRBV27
TGTGCCAGCAGTCCCCCATTGTGGCAGGGCGGGGGATATGGCTACACCTTC
CASSPPLWQGGGYGYTF
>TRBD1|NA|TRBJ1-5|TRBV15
TGTGCCACCAGCAGGGGGGACAGTAGCAATCAGCCCCAGCATTTT
CATSRGDSSNQPQHF
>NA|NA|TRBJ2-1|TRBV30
TGTGCCTGGATCGTGGGCCCCGATGAGCAGTTCTTC
CAWIVGPDEQFF
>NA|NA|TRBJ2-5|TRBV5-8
TGTGCCAGCAGCTTGGGGGCGGGCGGGGAGACCCAGTACTTC
CASSLGAGGETQYF
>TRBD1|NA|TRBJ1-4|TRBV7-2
TGTGCCAGCAGCTTAATGCCGGACAGGGATGAAAAACTGTTTTTT
CASSLMPDRDEKLFF
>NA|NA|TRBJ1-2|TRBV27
TGTGCCAGCAGTTTATCCGACGGGGATGGCTACACCTTC
CASSLSDGDGYTF
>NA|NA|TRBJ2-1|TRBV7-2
TGTGCCAGCAGCTTAGTCGGCAGGTTGAGCTCCTACAATGAGCAGTTCTTC
CASSLVGRLSSYNEQFF
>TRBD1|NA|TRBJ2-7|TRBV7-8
TGTGCCAGCAGCTCCAGGGGGCGGGGAGGCTACGAGCAGTACTTC
CASSSRGRGGYEQYF
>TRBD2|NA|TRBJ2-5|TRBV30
TGTGCCTGGAGACTAGCGGGAACTTACCAAGAGACCCAGTACTTC
CAWRLAGTYQETQYF
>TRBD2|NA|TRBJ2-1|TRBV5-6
TGTGCCAGCAGCTCAAGACTAGCGGGTCGGCAGTTCTTC
CASSSRLAGRQFF
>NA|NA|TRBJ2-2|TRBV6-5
TGTGCCAGCAGTTACAGAGAGACCGGGGAGCTGTTTTTT
CASSYRETGELFF
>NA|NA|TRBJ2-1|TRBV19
TGTGCCAGTAGACTAGCCCGTGAGCAGTTCTTC
CASRLAREQFF
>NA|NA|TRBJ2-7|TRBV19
TGTGCCAGCGGGGAAGGGCTATCCTACGAGCAGTACTTC
CASGEGLSYEQYF
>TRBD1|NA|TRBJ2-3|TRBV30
TGTGCCTGGAGTCCGCAGGGGGAAGGAGGAGAGTATTTT
CAWSPQGEGGEYF
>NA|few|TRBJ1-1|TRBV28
TGTGCCAGCAGTTTAGGGGGCCGGTCGAACACTGAAGCTTTCTTT
CASSLGGRSNTEAFF
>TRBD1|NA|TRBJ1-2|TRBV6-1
TGTGCCAGCAGTGACCTGGGACAGCCTAACTATGGCTACACCTTC
CASSDLGQPNYGYTF
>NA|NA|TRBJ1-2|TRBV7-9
TGTGCCAGCAGCTTAGTAGAGGTAGGACAGAACTATGGCTACACCTTC
CASSLVEVGQNYGYTF
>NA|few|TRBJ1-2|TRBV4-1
TGCGCCAGCAGCCAAGATGGAGACCTCTACTATGGCTACACCTTC
CASSQDGDLYYGYTF
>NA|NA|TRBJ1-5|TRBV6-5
TGTGCCAGCTCCACCGCGCGGGTAGGCAATCAGCCCCAGCATTTT
CASSTARVGNQPQHF
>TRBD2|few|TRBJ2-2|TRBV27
TGTGCCAGCAGTTTTGGGACTAGCGGGAGGGCCGGCGGGGAGCTGTTTTTT
CASSFGTSGRAGGELFF
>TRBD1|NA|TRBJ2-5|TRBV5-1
TGCGCCAGCAGCTTGAGAGGGACAGGGGAGGAGACCCAGTACTTC
CASSLRGTGEETQYF
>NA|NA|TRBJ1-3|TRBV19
TGTGCCAGTAGATTTTCGATCAGCTCTGGAAACACCATATATTTT
CASRFSISSGNTIYF
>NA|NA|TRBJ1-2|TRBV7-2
TGTGCCAGCAGCTTAGCAGGACAGAGGGCTTATGGCTACACCTTC
CASSLAGQRAYGYTF
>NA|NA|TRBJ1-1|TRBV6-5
TGTGCCAGCAGTTATGATACAGGGACTGAAGCTTTCTTT
CASSYDTGTEAFF
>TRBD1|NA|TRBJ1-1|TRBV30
TGTGCCTGGACCCAGGGGGCTGAGAGTACTGAAGCTTTCTTT
CAWTQGAESTEAFF
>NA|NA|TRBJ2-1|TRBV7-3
TGTGCCAGCAGGCCGGCGCGAGGTACCTACAATGAGCAGTTCTTC
CASRPARGTYNEQFF
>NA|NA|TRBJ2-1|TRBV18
TGTGCCAGCTCACCTGATCTAGGGGCCTACAATGAGCAGTTCTTC
CASSPDLGAYNEQFF
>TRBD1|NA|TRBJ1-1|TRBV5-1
TGCGCCAGCAGCCAGGGGGACATTAGCACTGAAGCTTTCTTT
CASSQGDISTEAFF
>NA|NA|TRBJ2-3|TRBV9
TGTGCCAGCAGCGTAGCTGAGGGAGGAGGTACAGATACGCAGTATTTT
CASSVAEGGGTDTQYF
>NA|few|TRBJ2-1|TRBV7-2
TGTGCCAGCAGTCCCAGGGGTGGCCGTTGGAATGAGCAGTTCTTC
CASSPRGGRWNEQFF
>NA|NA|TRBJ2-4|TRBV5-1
TGCGCCAGCAGCTTGGCAGGGCCGGTAAACATTCAGTACTTC
CASSLAGPVNIQYF
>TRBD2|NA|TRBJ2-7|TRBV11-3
TGTGCCAGCAGCTTCGGGGGGTCCTACGAGCAGTACTTC
CASSFGGSYEQYF
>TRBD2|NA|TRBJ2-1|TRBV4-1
TGCGCCAGCAGCCAAGGCGGACTAGCGGGAGGCGACAATGAGCAGTTCTTC
CASSQGGLAGGDNEQFF
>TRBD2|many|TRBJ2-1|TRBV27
TGTGCCAGCAGTCCGGGACTAGCGGGGGTCAGCCCCTACAATGAGCAGTTCTTC
CASSPGLAGVSPYNEQFF
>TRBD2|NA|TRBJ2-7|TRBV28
TGTGCCAGCAGTCCCCCGGGGAGGGGCCTCTACGAGCAGTACTTC
CASSPPGRGLYEQYF
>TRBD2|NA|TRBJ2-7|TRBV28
TGTGCCAGCAGTCCCAGGACTAGCGGGAGGAACGAGCAGTACTTC
CASSPRTSGRNEQYF
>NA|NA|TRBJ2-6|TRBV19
TGTGCCAGTAGGCCGATCAGGGCTGGGGCCAACGTCCTGACTTTC
CASRPIRAGANVLTF
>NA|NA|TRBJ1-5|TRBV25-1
TGTGCCAGCAGTGACTCGGGAGCTCCTAGCAATCAGCCCCAGCATTTT
CASSDSGAPSNQPQHF